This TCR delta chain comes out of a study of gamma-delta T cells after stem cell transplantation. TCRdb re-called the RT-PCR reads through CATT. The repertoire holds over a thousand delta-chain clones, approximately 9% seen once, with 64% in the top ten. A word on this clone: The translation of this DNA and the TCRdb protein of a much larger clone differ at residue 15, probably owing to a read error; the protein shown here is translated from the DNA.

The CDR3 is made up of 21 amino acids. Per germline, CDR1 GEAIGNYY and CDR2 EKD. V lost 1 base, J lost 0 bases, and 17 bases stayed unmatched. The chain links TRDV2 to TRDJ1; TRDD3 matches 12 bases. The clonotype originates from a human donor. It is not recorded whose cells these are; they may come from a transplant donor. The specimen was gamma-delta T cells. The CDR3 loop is CACDTLRGLGDTESDTDKLIF. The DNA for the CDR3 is TGTGCCTGTGACACTCTGAGGGGACTGGGGGATACAGAGTCGGACACCGATAAACTCATCTTT.